One and the same sample provided the 25 T cell receptor beta chains below, sequenced in a study of blood T cell repertoires in COVID-19. Data came from immunoSEQ multiplex PCR; TCRdb stores just in-frame clones and leaves some out. Of some 180,000 clones in the sample, roughly 79% were seen once. The sequenced sample was peripheral blood. Receptors originate from a woman aged 40 to 50 with COVID-19, enrolled during active disease.

The chain carries TRBV5-5 and TRBJ1-5; tentatively, D is TRBD1 (5 bases). CDR1 SGHKS and CDR2 YYEKEE come from the germline V gene (reference sequence). Between the trimmed V and J ends, which lost 1 base and 5 bases, there was a span of 13 bases. The CDR3 is 15 residues long. The CDR3 DNA reads as TGTGCCAGCAGCTTGTCGGGGGAGGGGCATCAGCCCCAGCATTTT. It specifies CASSLSGEGHQPQHF.

The V gene is TRBV23-1, the J gene TRBJ2-3, with a weak D call TRBD2 (7 bases). TRBV23-1 counts as an open reading frame of uncertain function. V dropped 7 bases and J dropped 1 base, with 15 bases sitting between them. The CDR3 has 15 amino acids. For the CDR3, the DNA is TGCGCCAGCAATGTCAGGGGAGGGGGCACAGATACGCAGTATTTT. Amino acids: CASNVRGGGTDTQYF.

This clone came up a few times. The gene calls are TRBV19 and TRBJ2-2; 7 nucleotides line up with TRBD2. The germline CDR1 and CDR2 sequences are LNHDA and SQIVND (reference sequence). The J segment lost 2 bases and the V segment lost 10 bases, leaving 16 bases of the junction unmatched. The CDR3 sequence is 17 residues long. CDR3 protein: CATEGTTTAFNTGELFF. The DNA for the CDR3 is TGTGCCACCGAGGGGACTACCACAGCATTTAACACCGGGGAGCTGTTTTTT. The whole variable domain, filled in from reference TRBV19 and TRBJ2-2, reads DGGITQSPKYLFRKEGQNVTLSCEQNLNHDAMYWYRQDPGQGLRLIYYSQIVNDFQKGDIAEGYSVSREKKESFPLTVTSAQKNPTAFYLCATEGTTTAFNTGELFFGEGSRLTVL.

This clone has just a few counts. This sequence joins TRBV4-1 and TRBJ2-7, with 11 bases that match TRBD2. CDR1 MGHRA and CDR2 YSYEKL come from the germline V gene. The V segment lost 2 bases and the J segment 2 bases; nucleotides outside the gene matches: 5. This CDR3 is 16 amino acids long. The CDR3 loop reads CASSQRGTSGAYEQYF. The CDR3 DNA is TGCGCCAGCAGCCAAAGAGGGACTAGCGGTGCCTACGAGCAGTACTTC.

A single count supports this clone. J is TRBJ2-2 and V is TRBV9; tentatively, D is TRBD2 (5 bases). The CDR3 contains 15 residues. Trimming cost V 3 bases and J 0 bases, with 9 bases left between them. Germline V gives CDR1 SGDLS, CDR2 YYNGEE. The CDR3 protein is CASSATGTNTGELFF. The CDR3 DNA reads TGTGCCAGCAGCGCAACGGGGACGAACACCGGGGAGCTGTTTTTT.

V is TRBV3-1 (or the pseudogene TRBV3-2) and J is TRBJ2-4; no reliable D call. This CDR3 region has 15 residues. V gave up 3 bases and J gave up 0 bases, with 9 bases separating them. Germline CDR1 reads LGHDT; CDR2 reads YNNKEL (reference sequence). The CDR3 bases are TGTGCCAGCAGCCATTTGGGCCTAGCCAAAAACATTCAGTACTTC. As protein: CASSHLGLAKNIQYF.

This chain connects TRBV3-1 (or the pseudogene TRBV3-2) to TRBJ2-7; tentatively, D is TRBD2 (5 bases). The ends were cut back, 4 bases at V and 1 base at J, with 11 bases in the middle. Germline CDR1 reads LGHDT; CDR2 reads YNNKEL (reference sequence). CDR3 size: 14 residues. The DNA for the CDR3 is TGTGCCAGCAGCCCCCCCCGGAGGTCCTACGAGCAGTACTTC. Amino acid sequence: CASSPPRRSYEQYF.

The CDR3 spells CASSRAGGPYNEQFF. Here the CDR3 DNA reads TGTGCCAGCAGTCGAGCGGGGGGCCCTTACAATGAGCAGTTCTTC. This chain links TRBV6-2 or TRBV6-3 with TRBJ2-1; TRBD2 matches at 9 bases. The germline V gene has CDR1 MNHEY and CDR2 SVGEGT. This CDR3 contains 15 residues. The V gene end was trimmed by 5 bases and the J gene end by 4 bases; junction bases not matched to a gene: 6.

V and J are TRBV3-1 (or the pseudogene TRBV3-2) and TRBJ2-3, with 10 bases fitting TRBD2. The germline CDR1 and CDR2 sequences are LGHDT and YNNKEL (reference sequence). Trimming cost V 0 bases and J 8 bases; bases outside gene matches: 8. This CDR3 is built from 16 residues. The CDR3: CASSQDRLAGVSTQYF. CDR3 sequence (DNA): TGTGCCAGCAGCCAAGATCGGCTAGCGGGAGTGTCTACGCAGTATTTT.

The chain carries TRBV6-6 and TRBJ2-3, with TRBD2 identical over 11 bases. V lost 6 bases, J lost 4 bases, and 9 bases stayed unmatched. The CDR3 has 16 residues. Germline V CDR1 and CDR2: MNHNY, SVGAGI (reference sequence). The CDR3, as DNA: TGTGCCAGCAGGATAACTAGCGGGAGTGTCTCAGATACGCAGTATTTT. It specifies CASRITSGSVSDTQYF.

The V gene is TRBV29-1, the J gene TRBJ2-5; 13 nucleotides match TRBD2. The germline gives CDR1 SQVTM, CDR2 ANQGSEA. V lost 5 bases and J lost 1; bases outside the gene matches: 10. The CDR3 is 17 amino acids. The CDR3 spells CSVHGLAGEGSQETQYF. As DNA, the CDR3 is TGCAGCGTTCATGGACTAGCGGGAGAGGGAAGCCAAGAGACCCAGTACTTC. Combining the CDR3 with reference TRBV29-1 and TRBJ2-5 gives the whole variable domain SAVISQKPSRDICQRGTSLTIQCQVDSQVTMMFWYRQQPGQSLTLIATANQGSEATYESGFVIDKFPISRPNLTFSTLTVSNMSPEDSSIYLCSVHGLAGEGSQETQYFGPGTRLLVL.

V and J are TRBV7-2 and TRBJ2-3; D may be TRBD1 (5 bases). V lost 5 bases, J lost 3 bases, and 15 bases lay in between. The CDR3 loop spans 15 amino acids. Germline V gives CDR1 SGHTA, CDR2 FQGNSA. The CDR3 reads CASSISGFWTDTQYF. The DNA of the CDR3 is TGTGCCAGCAGCATCTCAGGGTTTTGGACAGATACGCAGTATTTT.

V and J are TRBV6-5 and TRBJ2-1; D perhaps matches TRBD2 (6 bases). Trimming removed 6 bases from V and 0 bases from J, with 9 bases in between. CDR3 length: 14 amino acids. The V gene's germline CDR1 is MNHEY and CDR2 SVGAGI. The CDR3 sequence is CASRRGNSYNEQFF. DNA for the CDR3: TGTGCCAGCAGACGGGGGAACTCCTACAATGAGCAGTTCTTC.

The sample holds many counts of this clone. The genes are TRBV3-1 (or the pseudogene TRBV3-2) and TRBJ1-3; D uncertain. The CDR3 is 14 amino acids. Trimming cost V 3 bases and J 4 bases, with 10 bases left between them. Germline V gene data show CDR1 as LGHDT and CDR2 as YNNKEL (reference sequence). CDR3 region: CASSQGVRGNTIYF. CDR3 DNA: TGTGCCAGCAGCCAGGGAGTAAGAGGAAACACCATATATTTT.

This clone occurred a few times. The chain has TRBV5-6 and TRBJ2-1; 9 nucleotides match TRBD1. J was trimmed by 0 bases and V by 2 bases; bases with no gene match: 3. Germline CDR1 reads SGHDT; CDR2 reads YYEEEE. The CDR3 totals 16 residues. Here the CDR3 reads CASSFRDRVSYNEQFF. Here the CDR3 DNA reads TGTGCCAGCAGCTTTCGGGACAGGGTCTCCTACAATGAGCAGTTCTTC. Full variable domain (remainder filled in from reference TRBV5-6 and TRBJ2-1): DAGVTQSPTHLIKTRGQQVTLRCSPKSGHDTVSWYQQALGQGPQFIFQYYEEEERQRGNFPDRFSGHQFPNYSSELNVNALLLGDSALYLCASSFRDRVSYNEQFFGPGTRLTVL.

V is TRBV2 and J is TRBJ1-1; no reliable D call. The V and J ends lost 4 bases and 1 base respectively, with 7 bases between them. From germline, CDR1 is SNHLY and CDR2 FYNNEI. This CDR3 contains 13 residues. CDR3 loop: CASSGGGNTEAFF. CDR3 sequence (DNA): TGTGCCAGCAGTGGAGGCGGGAACACTGAAGCTTTCTTT. The full variable domain, rest sourced from reference TRBV2 and TRBJ1-1, is EPEVTQTPSHQVTQMGQEVILRCVPISNHLYFYWYRQILGQKVEFLVSFYNNEISEKSEIFDDQFSVERPDGSNFTLKIRSTKLEDSAMYFCASSGGGNTEAFFGQGTRLTVV.

The chain recombines TRBV30 with TRBJ1-1; D remains ambiguous. The CDR3 totals 13 residues. CDR1 is GTSNPN and CDR2 is SVGIG in the germline V gene (reference sequence). Trimming left V 3 bases short and J 0 bases short, with 8 bases between. The CDR3 DNA reads TGTGCCTGGAGAACAGCCATGAACACTGAAGCTTTCTTT. Its translation: CAWRTAMNTEAFF.

This clone was detected a few times. The chain is built from TRBV12-3 or TRBV12-4 and TRBJ2-5; 7 bases line up with TRBD1. The CDR3 has 13 residues. V dropped 5 bases and J dropped 4; count of bases not matched to a gene: 4. CDR3 sequence reads: CASSVQGLETQYF. CDR3 coding DNA: TGTGCCAGCAGTGTACAGGGGCTAGAGACCCAGTACTTC.

The chain recombines TRBV6-5 with TRBJ1-5; 8 positions agree with TRBD1. The germline V gene has CDR1 MNHEY and CDR2 SVGAGI. This CDR3 comprises 13 residues. The junction had 8 bases not matched to a gene; V was cut back by 6 bases and J by 10 bases. The CDR3 DNA follows: TGTGCCAGCAGGCCGACAGGGGCTTTACCCCAGCATTTT. It codes for CASRPTGALPQHF.

The rearrangement uses TRBV5-4 and TRBJ2-1; 15 bases map to TRBD2. Germline trimming cut 4 bases from V and 10 bases from J; bases unmatched to any gene: 6. The CDR3 is 15 residues long. Germline CDR1 and CDR2: SGHNT and YYREEE (reference sequence). The CDR3 here is CASSPGLAGGPEQFF. The CDR3 DNA sequence: TGTGCCAGCAGCCCCGGACTAGCGGGGGGGCCGGAGCAGTTCTTC.

The chain employs TRBV19 and TRBJ1-3; TRBD1 might be the D (6 bases). From germline, CDR1 is LNHDA and CDR2 SQIVND (reference sequence). V lost 8 bases and J 1 base, leaving 18 bases between the germline ends. The CDR3 spans 16 residues. The CDR3 is CASGRQAALSGNTIYF. Here the CDR3 DNA reads TGTGCCAGTGGGAGACAGGCCGCCTTATCTGGAAACACCATATATTTT. Full variable domain (outside the CDR3, taken from reference TRBV19 and TRBJ1-3): DGGITQSPKYLFRKEGQNVTLSCEQNLNHDAMYWYRQDPGQGLRLIYYSQIVNDFQKGDIAEGYSVSREKKESFPLTVTSAQKNPTAFYLCASGRQAALSGNTIYFGEGSWLTVV.

V and J are TRBV5-1 and TRBJ2-3; 14 bases align to TRBD2. The V and J ends lost 1 base and 1 base, in that order; junction bases with no gene match: 14. The CDR3 covers 21 residues. Germline V CDR1 and CDR2: SGHRS, YFSETQ. For the CDR3, the DNA is TGCGCCAGCAGCTTGATCCCGGGACTAGCGGGAGTGGTGCGGGGCACAGATACGCAGTATTTT. Protein product: CASSLIPGLAGVVRGTDTQYF.

The V gene is TRBV6-6, the J gene TRBJ2-7, with D possibly matching TRBD1 (5 bases). The CDR3 length is 15 residues. Deletions cut 1 base from V and 5 bases from J, with 15 bases between. Looked up from germline, CDR1 is MNHNY and CDR2 is SVGAGI (reference sequence). The CDR3 reads CASSYFSQGRNEQYF. The CDR3 nucleotides are TGTGCCAGCAGTTACTTTAGCCAGGGAAGAAACGAGCAGTACTTC.

The chain has TRBV28 and TRBJ1-2; 7 nucleotides agree with TRBD1. CDR3 size: 13 residues. J was trimmed by 5 bases and V by 6 bases; bases with no gene match: 6. From germline, CDR1 is MDHEN and CDR2 SYDVKM. The CDR3 DNA sequence: TGTGCCAGCAGAATACAGGGGACTTATGGCTACACCTTC. The encoded protein is CASRIQGTYGYTF.

The sample holds many counts of this clone. The chain employs TRBV29-1 and TRBJ2-3; D perhaps matches TRBD1 (6 bases). The CDR3 consists of 14 residues. V was clipped by 4 bases and J by 1 base, with 12 bases between them. Germline V lookup: CDR1 SQVTM, CDR2 ANQGSEA. CDR3 residues: CSVVQQGRTDTQYF. The CDR3 DNA sequence: TGCAGCGTTGTCCAACAGGGCCGCACAGATACGCAGTATTTT.